These T cell receptor beta chains were read from a single sample in a study of blood T cell repertoires in COVID-19. TCRdb's table, derived via immunoSEQ multiplex PCR, lists solely in-frame clones and lacks some. The top ten hold around 3.5% of the sample, which has approximately 150,000 clones, 86% seen once. The sequencing sample was made of peripheral blood. These receptors originate from a man between 65 and 80 years old with acute or convalescent COVID-19. Each CDR3 is given with its conserved first and last residue. The order of the fields is V gene, CDR3 protein.

v_gene: TRBV27; CDR3aa: CASSFLGDNEQYF
v_gene: TRBV5-6; CDR3aa: CASSPGGYEQYF
v_gene: TRBV19; CDR3aa: CASSRGDTTHSNQPQHF
v_gene: TRBV5-4; CDR3aa: CASSPDVGQGKYGYTF
v_gene: TRBV10-1; CDR3aa: CASSGSGGGWVTEAFF
v_gene: TRBV24-1; CDR3aa: CATSGQGETGYTF
v_gene: TRBV5-1; CDR3aa: CASSLGAGGGETQYF
v_gene: TRBV12-5; CDR3aa: CASGINGTREDEQFF
v_gene: TRBV7-2; CDR3aa: CASSLARGGEAFF
v_gene: TRBV29-1; CDR3aa: CSVEYLGQGFEPGYTF
v_gene: TRBV2; CDR3aa: CASGLYEQYF
v_gene: TRBV2; CDR3aa: CASSLLTSSGETQYF
v_gene: TRBV29-1; CDR3aa: CSVQGQSNQPQHF
v_gene: TRBV19; CDR3aa: CASSKQRDYNEQFF
v_gene: TRBV5-4; CDR3aa: CASSYGGDQPQHF
v_gene: TRBV5-1; CDR3aa: CASSLEAAGVDEQFF
v_gene: TRBV7-6; CDR3aa: CASSLVAGGPNPPDF
v_gene: TRBV7-2; CDR3aa: CASSLRAGGYEQYF
v_gene: TRBV6-6; CDR3aa: CASGLPGQGSNQPQHF
v_gene: TRBV2; CDR3aa: CASSEIGRYEQFF
v_gene: TRBV29-1; CDR3aa: CSVEGTGVAPEAFF
v_gene: TRBV5-4; CDR3aa: CASSFLPGPYEQYF
v_gene: TRBV29-1; CDR3aa: CSVGREDPFF
v_gene: TRBV7-2; CDR3aa: CASSFDRGADTGELFF
v_gene: TRBV28; CDR3aa: CASSTGTGGNQPQHF
v_gene: TRBV19; CDR3aa: CASSTGGSYYGYTF
v_gene: TRBV4-1; CDR3aa: CASGQDPQGPSTDTQYF
v_gene: TRBV11-3; CDR3aa: CASTKLGLKTENEQFF
v_gene: TRBV6-5; CDR3aa: CASILGGTSSEQYF
v_gene: TRBV5-1; CDR3aa: CASSSGQGSYNEQFF
v_gene: TRBV30; CDR3aa: CAEGGGRHQETQYF
v_gene: TRBV6-5; CDR3aa: CASAKGTGDQETQYF
v_gene: TRBV10-3; CDR3aa: CAISGTVDQPQHF
v_gene: TRBV7-2; CDR3aa: CASSLATVTNQPQHF
v_gene: TRBV9; CDR3aa: CASSPRGYEQFF
v_gene: TRBV6-5; CDR3aa: CASSSTGKQGKAFF
v_gene: TRBV5-4; CDR3aa: CASSFDRGPVQPQHF
v_gene: TRBV11-2; CDR3aa: CASSLGQGGHGSQHF
v_gene: TRBV7-2; CDR3aa: CASSPIRGETQYF
v_gene: TRBV11-3; CDR3aa: CASSLGPRFPGDEQFF
v_gene: TRBV28; CDR3aa: CASSFGSYEQYF
v_gene: TRBV5-1; CDR3aa: CASSLTQGGETQYF
v_gene: TRBV29-1; CDR3aa: CSVGQGTANTEAFF
v_gene: TRBV7-2; CDR3aa: CASSGKAGGRDEQFF
v_gene: TRBV2; CDR3aa: CASSLQGWGSTGELFF
v_gene: TRBV18; CDR3aa: CASSPRSGGEETQYF
v_gene: TRBV9; CDR3aa: CASSVAGLSSYEQYF
v_gene: TRBV6-2/TRBV6-3; CDR3aa: CASSFGTDFNEQFF
v_gene: TRBV9; CDR3aa: CASSVAGSRGELFF
v_gene: TRBV28; CDR3aa: CASSTQGSSYEQYF
v_gene: TRBV24-1; CDR3aa: CATETSGREQFF
v_gene: TRBV5-1; CDR3aa: CASSLAGSSFTYGYTF